This TCR beta chain was sequenced during a study of Graves' ophthalmopathy and Graves' hyperthyroidism. The overall study: Pretreatment peripheral blood was obtained at initial diagnosis. Regarding the study as a whole: Blood repertoires reportedly contained most expanded thyroid clonotypes above 0.001 frequency. In predicting ophthalmopathy progression, the model reached 70.59% sensitivity and about 73% specificity.

Amplification of TCR beta CDR3 regions used RNA transcripts. Scientists carried out first-round RT-PCR using HTBI primers and then a second-round multiplex PCR. One entry per CDR3 protein, called by TCRdb with MiXCR from the multiplex PCR reads. This sample has 200,000 to 250,000 distinct CDR3 sequences, with approximately 21% found just once. This clonotype was picked up many times. Its antigen is as yet unknown. A duration under 3 months, NOSPECS ≥4, CAS ≥3 and moderate-to-severe activity characterized the donors with ophthalmopathy. The length of the CDR3 is 14 residues. The V end was cut by 4 bases, the J end by 5 bases, with 13 bases between. From germline, CDR1 is KGHDR and CDR2 SFDVKD.

Material: peripheral blood. The chain uses TRBV24-1 and TRBJ1-2, with D possibly matching TRBD1 (5 bases). The source of this sequence is a woman aged 45 to 65 with Graves' ophthalmopathy. The CDR3 here is CATSDPTEMYGYTF. CDR3 in DNA: TGTGCCACCAGTGACCCGACAGAGATGTATGGCTACACCTTC.